This T cell receptor beta chain emerged from a study of OX40 agonist ivuxolimab in advanced cancers. Study-level information: Patients were dosed with the agonistic anti-OX40 (CD134) antibody ivuxolimab. Ivuxolimab was administered intravenously to patients at 0.01 to 10 mg/kg every 2 weeks. Partial responses occurred in three patients (one hepatocellular carcinoma, two cutaneous melanoma).

The protocol was immunoSEQ multiplex PCR, while the TCRdb copy is restricted to in-frame clones and leaves out a portion. The table records more than 70,000 clones, about 90% of them present only once. The CDR3 extends over 12 amino acids. The germline gives CDR1 MNHNY, CDR2 SVGAGI (reference sequence). The V end was cut by 7 bases, the J end by 6 bases, with 13 bases between. Baseline, cycle 4 day 1, and cycle 7 day 1 were the blood sampling points. The receptor comes from an adult with an advanced solid tumor such as melanoma, head and neck, liver or kidney cancer. This sequence joins TRBV6-6 and TRBJ2-7; TRBD2 might be the D (5 bases). The material sequenced was CD4+ or CD8+ T cells sorted from blood, taken in a trial of the OX40 agonist ivuxolimab. CDR3 coding DNA: TGTGCCAGCACCGACTATCGACCCGAGCAGTACTTC. As protein: CASTDYRPEQYF.